One and the same sample provided the 27 T cell receptor beta chains below, sequenced in a study of prognosis after radiotherapy for stage I lung cancer (dated by TCRdb to the early 2020s). The sequencer listed for this sample is Illumina HiSeq 3000. Two rounds of multiplex PCR were performed to amplify the TCR beta CDR3 region from genomic DNA. In the first round of PCR, primers specific to each TRBV and TRBJ gene were used, and the primer sequences are filed in Chinese patent CN105087789A. Starting from the raw public reads, TCRdb applied fastp trimming at Q25, assembled clones with MiXCR and retained in-frame beta chains. Every CDR3 protein is listed once, alongside the most common genes and DNA of its rows. This sample gives more than 30,000 distinct CDR3 sequences in total; about 40% of them show up just once. About 16% of the sample comes from the top ten. Sequences were derived from PBMCs, sampled before or after stereotactic body radiation therapy (not recorded which). These receptors originate from a donor aged 50 or older with non-small cell lung cancer.

The chain links TRBV6-1 to TRBJ1-6; no clear D. The CDR3 is made up of 14 amino acids. From germline, CDR1 is MNHNS and CDR2 SASEGT. Trimming removed 7 bases at V and 15 bases at J, with 22 bases between. The CDR3, as DNA: TGTGCCAGCACTCTATCCCGAAATAATTCAAACCTCCACTTT. This codes for CASTLSRNNSNLHF.

Notes on this clonotype: Possible read error: a much larger clone is one base away. This CDR3 is CSVAGGGWLYNEQFF. Written as DNA, the CDR3 is TGCAGCGTTGCTGGTGGCGGGTGGTTATACAATGAGCAGTTCTTC. The V call is TRBV29-1, the J call TRBJ2-1; D might be TRBD2 (5 bases). CDR1 is SQVTM, CDR2 ANQGSEA, per germline. The CDR3 runs to 15 residues. V lost 4 bases, J lost 4 bases, and 17 bases lay in between.

At least ten counts were recorded for this clonotype. The J gene is TRBJ2-3, the V gene TRBV18; TRBD2 matches 8 bases. This CDR3 comprises 19 residues. J gave up 4 bases and V 0 bases, and 15 bases lay outside the gene matches. CDR1 and CDR2 (germline): KGHSH, LQKENI. The CDR3 sequence: CASSPPWTSSHQSADTQYF. The DNA for the CDR3 is TGTGCCAGCTCACCACCCTGGACTAGCTCACATCAGAGCGCAGATACGCAGTATTTT.

This clonotype appeared many times. This chain uses TRBV11-1 with TRBJ1-1; the D is unclear. Germline-derived CDR1 and CDR2 are SGHAT and FQDESV (reference sequence). This CDR3 has 13 residues. Trimming pared 5 bases from V and 1 base from J, leaving 8 bases between. The CDR3 nucleotides read TGTGCCAGCAGCCGTACAGAGAACACTGAAGCTTTCTTT. Protein product: CASSRTENTEAFF.

This clonotype has ten or more counts. The rearrangement links TRBV3-1 to TRBJ1-1; possible D gene TRBD1, 5 bases. There are 12 residues in the CDR3. V lost 1 base and J 12 bases, leaving 12 bases between the germline ends. The germline CDR1 and CDR2 sequences are LGHDT and YNNKEL (reference sequence). The CDR3 loop is CASSQGIGGSFF. The CDR3, as DNA: TGTGCCAGCAGCCAAGGGATCGGGGGGTCTTTCTTT.

The chain couples TRBV27 to TRBJ1-6; TRBD1 aligns across 8 bases. CDR1 is MNHEY and CDR2 is SMNVEV in the germline V gene (reference sequence). The V and J ends lost 5 bases and 7 bases, in that order; junction bases with no gene match: 7. This CDR3 contains 15 residues. CDR3 protein: CASSPQGARNSPLHF. CDR3 nucleotide sequence: TGTGCCAGCAGTCCGCAGGGGGCGCGCAATTCACCCCTCCACTTT.

The V call is TRBV6-1, the J call TRBJ2-7; 8 bases are a match to TRBD1. CDR1 is MNHNS and CDR2 is SASEGT in the germline V gene. The CDR3 extends over 13 amino acids. Losses at the gene ends were 8 bases for V and 5 bases for J; bases not matched to a gene: 8. The DNA of the CDR3 is TGTGCCAGCGCGGACAGGGTTAACCACGAGCAGTACTTC. It is translated as CASADRVNHEQYF.

This clonotype showed up many times. The V and J genes are TRBV19 and TRBJ2-4; TRBD1 matches at 7 bases. Germline V gives CDR1 LNHDA, CDR2 SQIVND (reference sequence). CDR3 length: 15 residues. Losses at the gene ends were 5 bases for V and 1 base for J; bases not matched to a gene: 5. CDR3 DNA sequence: TGTGCCAGTAGTCCGGGACAGCGGGCCAAAAACATTCAGTACTTC. It encodes CASSPGQRAKNIQYF. Complete variable domain (other parts from reference TRBV19 and TRBJ2-4): DGGITQSPKYLFRKEGQNVTLSCEQNLNHDAMYWYRQDPGQGLRLIYYSQIVNDFQKGDIAEGYSVSREKKESFPLTVTSAQKNPTAFYLCASSPGQRAKNIQYFGAGTRLSVL.

Regarding this clonotype: Given a far larger clone just one base away, this is likely a sequencing read error. The chain employs TRBV6-2 or TRBV6-3 and TRBJ2-7; 9 bases are a match to TRBD2. CDR3 length equals 18 residues. The junction had 18 bases not matched to a gene; V was cut back by 2 bases and J by 7 bases. The V gene's germline CDR1 is MNHEY and CDR2 SVGEGT. CDR3 sequence reads: CASSYPTTGLAFYNEQYF. DNA of the CDR3: TGTGCCAGCAGTTACCCGACGACGGGACTAGCCTTCTACAATGAGCAGTACTTC.

This chain joins TRBV6-2 or TRBV6-3 and TRBJ1-5; D is ambiguous. Germline V CDR1 and CDR2: MNHEY, SVGEGT. Trimming removed 3 bases at V and 6 bases at J, with 12 bases between. This CDR3 spans 14 amino acids. The CDR3 is CASSYGWVRQPQHF. The CDR3, as DNA: TGTGCCAGCAGTTATGGGTGGGTTCGTCAGCCCCAGCATTTT.

As for this clonotype: This is likely an artifact of a read error, given a far larger clone one base away. The chain employs TRBV6-8 and TRBJ2-2; 7 nucleotides match TRBD1. The length of the CDR3 is 17 residues. Germline CDR1 and CDR2: MNHGY and SAAAGT. CDR3: CVSRDSSGSNTTGELFF. The CDR3 DNA is TGTGTCAGCAGGGACAGTTCAGGCTCCAACACTACCGGGGAGCTGTTTTTT.

This chain links TRBV27 with TRBJ2-2, with no clear D. Germline-derived CDR1 and CDR2 are MNHEY and SMNVEV (reference sequence). The CDR3 is 11 residues long. Trimming pared 4 bases from V and 8 bases from J, leaving 5 bases between. CDR3 in amino acids: CASSSKGELFF. CDR3 nucleotides: TGTGCCAGCAGTTCCAAGGGGGAGCTGTTTTTT.

J is TRBJ2-7 and V is TRBV20-1; possibly TRBD2 for D (6 bases). The CDR3 is made up of 12 amino acids. V lost 8 bases to trimming and J lost 7 bases, with 18 bases between them. Germline lookup yields CDR1 DFQATT and CDR2 SNEGSKA (reference sequence). CDR3 nucleotide sequence: TGCAGTCCAGCGGGCCTCGGATTGGAGCAGTACTTC. Its protein product is CSPAGLGLEQYF.

The chain links TRBV6-1 to TRBJ1-6, with 10 nucleotides matching TRBD1. The ends lost 4 bases at V and 7 bases at J; junction bases unmatched: 4. This CDR3 comprises 15 residues. Germline lookup yields CDR1 MNHNS and CDR2 SASEGT. CDR3 nucleotide sequence: TGTGCCAGCAGTGGGCCGGGACAGGGGAATTCACCCCTCCACTTT. This gives the protein CASSGPGQGNSPLHF.

This clonotype was counted many times. The CDR3: CASIIAGGLGTDTQYF. DNA for the CDR3: TGTGCCAGCATCATAGCGGGAGGGCTAGGCACAGATACGCAGTATTTT. J is TRBJ2-3 and V is TRBV12-3 or TRBV12-4, with TRBD2 identical over 11 bases. V shed 7 bases and J 1 base; nucleotides not matched to a gene: 7. The CDR3 is 16 residues long.

The V call is TRBV11-2, the J call TRBJ1-2; 9 nucleotides align to TRBD1. The ends lost 4 bases at V and 7 bases at J; junction bases unmatched: 7. Germline assignment: CDR1 SGHAT and CDR2 FQNNGV. The CDR3 is made up of 14 amino acids. The CDR3 DNA sequence: TGTGCCAGCAGCTCCACACAGGGGGCGGTTGGCTACACCTTC. Translated: CASSSTQGAVGYTF.

Ten or more counts support this clonotype. This chain joins TRBV11-3 and TRBJ2-1, with D unclear. This CDR3 is 12 amino acids long. Trimming removed 3 bases at V and 5 bases at J, with 5 bases between. Germline V CDR1 and CDR2: SGHNT, YENEEA. The CDR3 protein is CASSLGHNEQFF. The DNA for the CDR3 is TGTGCCAGCAGCTTGGGCCACAATGAGCAGTTCTTC.

The genes are TRBV5-1 and TRBJ2-3; the match to TRBD2 covers 10 bases. The V gene end was trimmed by 0 bases and the J gene end by 4 bases; junction bases not matched to a gene: 2. The CDR3 has 15 residues. From germline, CDR1 is SGHRS and CDR2 YFSETQ. CDR3 nucleotides: TGCGCCAGCAGCTTGGCTAGCGGGAGCCCAGATACGCAGTATTTT. Translated: CASSLASGSPDTQYF. The full variable domain, in which reference TRBV5-1 and TRBJ2-3 provide the parts outside the CDR3, is KAGVTQTPRYLIKTRGQQVTLSCSPISGHRSVSWYQQTPGQGLQFLFEYFSETQRNKGNFPGRFSGRQFSNSRSEMNVSTLELGDSALYLCASSLASGSPDTQYFGPGTRLTVL.

V is TRBV5-6 and J is TRBJ2-5, with 13 bases aligning to TRBD2. The CDR3 covers 16 residues. CDR1 and CDR2 (germline): SGHDT, YYEEEE. The V gene end was trimmed by 3 bases and the J gene end by 5 bases; junction bases not matched to a gene: 7. CDR3 nucleotides: TGTGCCAGCAGCTCGCCGGGACTAGCGGGGTGGGAGACCCAGTACTTC. Translating gives CASSSPGLAGWETQYF.

The rearrangement uses TRBV6-1 and TRBJ2-7; TRBD1 matches at 7 bases. The germline V gene encodes CDR1 MNHNS and CDR2 SASEGT. The CDR3 runs to 14 residues. J was trimmed by 3 bases and V by 7 bases; bases with no gene match: 9. The CDR3 bases are TGTGCCAGCAAGCAGGGGACAGAATACTACGAGCAGTACTTC. Translated: CASKQGTEYYEQYF.

This clonotype was counted many times. The chain links TRBV11-2 to TRBJ2-7, with D maybe TRBD1 (5 bases). Germline V gene lookup returns CDR1 SGHAT and CDR2 FQNNGV. The V end was cut by 2 bases, the J end by 2 bases, with 16 bases between. This CDR3 comprises 16 residues. The CDR3 nucleotides are TGTGCCAGCAGCTTAAACGCGCAGGGATCCCCCTACGAGCAGTACTTC. It codes for CASSLNAQGSPYEQYF.

This clonotype was picked up a small number of times. The chain recombines TRBV5-1 with TRBJ1-1; D may be TRBD1 (6 bases). The CDR3 length is 15 residues. CDR1 is SGHRS and CDR2 is YFSETQ in the germline V gene. V was pared by 0 bases and J by 3 bases, with 12 bases between. Here the CDR3 DNA reads TGCGCCAGCAGCTTGGTCGGGGGCGCTGACACTGAAGCTTTCTTT. This translates into CASSLVGGADTEAFF.

This clonotype has a handful of counts. The gene calls are TRBV20-1 and TRBJ1-6; 9 bases align to TRBD1. The CDR3 covers 16 residues. Per germline, CDR1 DFQATT and CDR2 SNEGSKA (reference sequence). V lost 0 bases to trimming and J lost 10 bases; unmatched junction nucleotides: 10. The CDR3 spells CSARDPADRGRSPLHF. CDR3 DNA: TGCAGTGCTAGAGACCCCGCCGACAGGGGGAGATCACCCCTCCACTTT.

This chain connects TRBV5-1 to TRBJ2-7; D is perhaps TRBD1 (5 bases). V was cut by 1 base and J by 1 base, with 12 bases left in between. The CDR3 contains 15 residues. Germline assignment: CDR1 SGHRS and CDR2 YFSETQ. The CDR3 reads CASSLIQVSSYEQYF. The CDR3 nucleotides read TGCGCCAGCAGCTTGATACAGGTTAGTTCCTACGAGCAGTACTTC.

This clonotype qualifies as large. The V gene is TRBV6-1, the J gene TRBJ2-7, with 8 positions matching TRBD2. CDR3 size: 15 residues. Germline V gives CDR1 MNHNS, CDR2 SASEGT. Germline trimming cut 8 bases from V and 7 bases from J; bases unmatched to any gene: 16. CDR3: CASSRRGAGALEQYF. In DNA form, the CDR3 reads TGTGCCAGCTCCCGCCGGGGAGCGGGAGCGCTAGAGCAGTACTTC.

Remarks on this clonotype: A much larger clone is a single base away; this may be a read error. In DNA form, the CDR3 reads TGTGCCAGCTCCTGTGGCCATGAGCAGTTCTTC. It is translated as CASSCGHEQFF. This sequence joins TRBV5-4 and TRBJ2-1; D remains ambiguous. There are 11 residues in the CDR3. In germline, CDR1 is SGHNT, CDR2 YYREEE (reference sequence). The V end was cut by 7 bases, the J end by 8 bases, with 10 bases between.

J is TRBJ1-2 and V is TRBV7-3; D is ambiguous. The CDR3 contains 14 residues. Germline assignment: CDR1 SGHTA and CDR2 FQGTGA. The V and J ends lost 1 base and 4 bases respectively, with 10 bases between them. This CDR3 reads CASSLSRKAYGYTF. In DNA, the CDR3 is TGTGCCAGCAGCTTAAGTAGGAAAGCCTATGGCTACACCTTC.